A single sample gave rise to the 25 T cell receptor beta chains below, sequenced in a study of response to subunit inactivated influenza vaccine. TCRdb independently ran MiXCR on the RT-PCR reads; one entry per CDR3 protein. The top ten hold roughly 14% of the sample, which has 400,000 to 650,000 distinct CDR3 sequences, 6% to 9% seen once. The sequencing used PBMCs from blood, collected less than 30 months after vaccination. All receptors come from a man between 45 and 75 years old who received an inactivated influenza vaccine.

This clonotype was counted at least ten times. The chain employs TRBV4-2 and TRBJ2-2; D is ambiguous. This CDR3 has 15 amino acids. The germline V gene has CDR1 LGHNA and CDR2 YNFKEQ. Between the trimmed V and J ends, which lost 1 base and 0 bases, there was a span of 6 bases. CDR3 DNA sequence: TGTGCCAGCAGCCAAGCTTACCCGAACACCGGGGAGCTGTTTTTT. Translated: CASSQAYPNTGELFF.

Many counts were recorded for this clonotype. The chain joins TRBV12-3 or TRBV12-4 to TRBJ1-2; D remains ambiguous. This CDR3 region has 17 residues. V lost 7 bases and J 1 base, leaving 22 bases between the germline ends. The DNA for the CDR3 is TGTGCCAGCACCCAAAGTTTAGGAAATTATCATAACTATGGCTACACCTTC. Amino acid sequence: CASTQSLGNYHNYGYTF.

This clonotype was found a few times. The chain carries TRBV5-5 and TRBJ2-1, with D perhaps matching TRBD2 (6 bases). Germline V gene sequence: CDR1 SGHKS, CDR2 YYEKEE (reference sequence). The V and J ends lost 4 bases and 5 bases respectively, with 13 bases between them. This CDR3 has 14 residues. This chain's CDR3 is CASSIRDWNNEQFF. The CDR3 coding sequence is TGTGCCAGCAGCATCCGGGACTGGAACAATGAGCAGTTCTTC.

This clonotype was counted only a few times. The V call is TRBV30, the J call TRBJ2-7, with 7 positions matching TRBD2. Germline lookup yields CDR1 GTSNPN and CDR2 SVGIG (reference sequence). CDR3 length: 13 amino acids. The J segment lost 5 bases and the V segment lost 0 bases, leaving 4 bases of the junction unmatched. CDR3 in amino acids: CAWSVKGGNEQYF. DNA for the CDR3: TGTGCCTGGAGTGTAAAGGGAGGGAACGAGCAGTACTTC.

The chain carries TRBV20-1 and TRBJ2-4, with unresolved D. V shed 3 bases and J shed 3 bases, with 12 bases lying between them. CDR3 size: 14 residues. CDR1 and CDR2 from the germline V gene are DFQATT and SNEGSKA (reference sequence). The CDR3 DNA is TGCAGTGCTAGGTCGTGGGTTGGCAAAAACATTCAGTACTTC. It translates to CSARSWVGKNIQYF.

The table lists this clonotype with a few counts. The V gene is TRBV15, the J gene TRBJ1-1, with D hard to call. V lost 2 bases and J 4 bases, leaving 11 bases between the germline ends. Germline lookup yields CDR1 LNHNV and CDR2 YYDKDF (reference sequence). This CDR3 is 14 amino acids long. Here the CDR3 DNA reads TGTGCCACCAGCAGACCAGGCGGCGGCACTGAAGCTTTCTTT. Translation gives CATSRPGGGTEAFF. Combining the CDR3 with reference TRBV15 and TRBJ1-1 gives the whole variable domain DAMVIQNPRYQVTQFGKPVTLSCSQTLNHNVMYWYQQKSSQAPKLLFHYYDKDFNNEADTPDNFQSRRPNTSFCFLDIRSPGLGDTAMYLCATSRPGGGTEAFFGQGTRLTVV.

This chain links TRBV5-1 with TRBJ2-5; 9 bases fit TRBD1. Per the germline V gene, CDR1 is SGHRS and CDR2 is YFSETQ. Trimming removed 4 bases from V and 5 bases from J; junction bases left unmatched: 15. This CDR3 has 17 residues. The CDR3 here is CASSNPGQGRVLETQYF. The CDR3 coding sequence is TGCGCCAGCAGCAACCCGGGACAGGGTAGAGTTTTGGAGACCCAGTACTTC.

Notes on this clonotype: A much bigger clone sits one base away, suggesting this may be a read error. V usage is TRBV7-8 and J usage is TRBJ2-6; D is possibly TRBD2 (5 bases). Germline V gene data show CDR1 as SGHVS and CDR2 as FQNEAQ. CDR3 length equals 18 residues. V gave up 2 bases and J gave up 2 bases, with 16 bases separating them. The CDR3 reads CASSLREGRSAGANVLTF. CDR3 bases: TGTGCCAGCAGCTTACGGGAAGGAAGATCCGCTGGGGCCAACGTCCTGACTTTC.

This clonotype has a handful of counts. The genes are TRBV28 and TRBJ1-5; D is perhaps TRBD1 (6 bases). Trimming removed 3 bases at V and 0 bases at J, with 12 bases between. The CDR3 sequence is 16 residues long. Germline CDR1 is MDHEN and CDR2 is SYDVKM. In nucleotides, the CDR3 is TGTGCCAGCAGTTTCGGGGACACCAATAGCAATCAGCCCCAGCATTTT. Its protein is CASSFGDTNSNQPQHF.

This clonotype was detected a few times. This chain links TRBV2 with TRBJ2-1, with D tentatively TRBD1 or TRBD2 (5 bases each). CDR3 length: 15 residues. V was trimmed by 7 bases and J by 3 bases, leaving 16 bases between them. The germline V gene encodes CDR1 SNHLY and CDR2 FYNNEI. DNA of the CDR3: TGTGCCAGCAAGAAGGGGAGTGGGGACTACAATGAGCAGTTCTTC. Amino acids: CASKKGSGDYNEQFF. The variable domain in full, with the rest retrieved from reference TRBV2 and TRBJ2-1, is EPEVTQTPSHQVTQMGQEVILRCVPISNHLYFYWYRQILGQKVEFLVSFYNNEISEKSEIFDDQFSVERPDGSNFTLKIRSTKLEDSAMYFCASKKGSGDYNEQFFGPGTRLTVL.

There are many counts of this clonotype. The CDR3 coding sequence is TGCGCCAGCAGCTCTAGCGGAGGGGGGGATACGCAGTATTTT. Encoded protein: CASSSSGGGDTQYF. The chain has TRBV5-1 and TRBJ2-3; TRBD2 might be the D (7 bases). Looked up from germline, CDR1 is SGHRS and CDR2 is YFSETQ. The CDR3 runs to 14 residues. With 3 bases removed from V and 6 bases from J, the gap between germline ends came to 14 bases. Filled out from reference TRBV5-1 and TRBJ2-3, the complete variable domain reads KAGVTQTPRYLIKTRGQQVTLSCSPISGHRSVSWYQQTPGQGLQFLFEYFSETQRNKGNFPGRFSGRQFSNSRSEMNVSTLELGDSALYLCASSSSGGGDTQYFGPGTRLTVL.

This clonotype was detected many times. This chain uses TRBV4-2 with TRBJ2-1; 11 bases agree with TRBD2. Per the germline V gene, CDR1 is LGHNA and CDR2 is YNFKEQ. The CDR3 runs 16 residues. After removal of 3 bases from V and 4 bases from J, the junction contained 5 bases not matched to a gene. The CDR3 is CASSHIAGGNYNEQFF. Here the CDR3 DNA reads TGTGCCAGCAGCCATATAGCGGGAGGGAATTACAATGAGCAGTTCTTC.

This clonotype was picked up a small number of times. V and J are TRBV4-3 and TRBJ2-3, with TRBD2 as a possible D gene (6 bases). Germline-derived CDR1 and CDR2 are LGHNA and YSLEER. Trimming shortened V by 2 bases and J by 0 bases, and 15 bases separated the two germline ends. The CDR3 is made up of 17 amino acids. The CDR3 DNA follows: TGCGCCAGCAGCCAATTGGCGGGGCCTTCTAGCACAGATACGCAGTATTTT. Translation: CASSQLAGPSSTDTQYF.

This clonotype has just a few counts. The chain uses TRBV9 and TRBJ2-2; 8 bases map to TRBD2. V lost 3 bases to trimming and J lost 7 bases; unmatched junction nucleotides: 8. The CDR3 runs 15 residues. Germline CDR1 SGDLS, CDR2 YYNGEE. CDR3 in DNA: TGTGCCAGCAGCGCCTCAATCGGGAGGGGCGGGGAGCTGTTTTTT. The encoded protein is CASSASIGRGGELFF.

This clonotype was detected only once. The chain joins TRBV19 to TRBJ1-6, with D maybe TRBD1 (5 bases). The CDR3 totals 13 residues. V lost 8 bases and J 2 bases, leaving 7 bases between the germline ends. From germline, CDR1 is LNHDA and CDR2 SQIVND (reference sequence). This CDR3 is CASSDTYNSPLHF. For the CDR3, the DNA is TGTGCCAGTTCGGACACCTATAATTCACCCCTCCACTTT.

This clonotype was counted between two and nine times. The chain combines TRBV5-8 with TRBJ2-5, with 7 bases aligning to TRBD2. Per the germline V gene, CDR1 is SGHTS and CDR2 is YDEGEE. The CDR3 runs to 14 residues. V gave up 1 base and J gave up 5 bases; unmatched junction bases: 5. For the CDR3, the DNA is TGTGCCAGCAGCTTGTGGACTAGGGCGGAGACCCAGTACTTC. Its translation is CASSLWTRAETQYF.

Only a few counts were recorded for this clonotype. V is TRBV2 and J is TRBJ2-1; tentatively, D is TRBD1 (6 bases). CDR1 and CDR2 (germline): SNHLY, FYNNEI. V was shortened by 3 bases and J by 9 bases, with 12 bases between the two germline ends. This CDR3 contains 13 residues. In DNA form, the CDR3 reads TGTGCCAGCAGTGAGAACAGGGAGAGTGAGCAGTTCTTC. The encoded protein is CASSENRESEQFF.

This clonotype was observed a handful of times. This chain connects TRBV29-1 to TRBJ2-4, with a possible D match to TRBD1 (6 bases). This CDR3 is built from 19 residues. V lost 4 bases to trimming and J lost 0 bases, with 25 bases between them. CDR1 and CDR2 (germline): SQVTM, ANQGSEA. DNA of the CDR3: TGCAGCGTTGCAACAGTCCGGGGACACCCGTCGGTAGCCAAAAACATTCAGTACTTC. This sequence encodes CSVATVRGHPSVAKNIQYF.

The J gene is TRBJ2-5, the V gene TRBV20-1; weak D call: TRBD2 (6 bases). V lost 6 bases, J lost 5 bases, and 13 bases lay in between. The CDR3 covers 12 residues. Germline V gene data show CDR1 as DFQATT and CDR2 as SNEGSKA (reference sequence). The CDR3 region has the DNA TGCAGTGCGGAACTAGGAGGGGAGACCCAGTACTTC. Residues: CSAELGGETQYF.

In this sample, this clonotype turned up a few times. The chain recombines TRBV6-2 or TRBV6-3 with TRBJ2-3; D may match TRBD1 or TRBD2 (5 bases each). Germline V gene data show CDR1 as MNHEY and CDR2 as SVGEGT. Trimming shortened V by 6 bases and J by 1 base, and 14 bases separated the two germline ends. The CDR3 covers 15 residues. The CDR3 region has the DNA TGTGCCAGCAGGTCCGGGACCCCCCGCACAGATACGCAGTATTTT. It is translated as CASRSGTPRTDTQYF.

This clonotype has at least ten counts. The chain has TRBV20-1 and TRBJ2-7; 7 bases agree with TRBD1. With 4 bases clipped from V and 4 bases from J, the junction kept 4 bases outside the gene matches. The CDR3 is 12 amino acids. Germline CDR1 reads DFQATT; CDR2 reads SNEGSKA (reference sequence). In nucleotides, the CDR3 is TGCAGTGCTAATCGACAGGGTTACGAGCAGTACTTC. Translation: CSANRQGYEQYF.

CDR3 residues: CAFFLRKGAKNIQYF. The CDR3, as DNA: TGTGCCTTCTTTCTGAGGAAGGGGGCCAAAAACATTCAGTACTTC. This sequence joins TRBV30 and TRBJ2-4; a possible D gene is TRBD1 (5 bases). The CDR3 totals 15 residues. V was shortened by 7 bases and J by 1 base, with 17 bases between the two germline ends. Germline V lookup: CDR1 GTSNPN, CDR2 SVGIG (reference sequence).

This clonotype appeared many times. V usage is TRBV3-1 and J usage is TRBJ1-2; D remains unclear. The germline V gene encodes CDR1 LGHDT and CDR2 YNNKEL (reference sequence). CDR3 length: 15 amino acids. The V end lost 1 base, the J end lost 1 base, and 10 bases lay between the germline ends. In DNA, the CDR3 is TGTGCCAGCAGCCAAGCGGTCACCGATAACTATGGCTACACCTTC. This gives the protein CASSQAVTDNYGYTF.

The V and J genes are TRBV11-2 and TRBJ2-1, with 10 bases identical to TRBD2. This CDR3 is 15 amino acids long. Germline V gene sequence: CDR1 SGHAT, CDR2 FQNNGV. After removal of 5 bases from V and 5 bases from J, the junction contained 6 bases not matched to a gene. CDR3 residues: CASSPGLAVHNEQFF. Written as DNA, the CDR3 is TGTGCCAGCAGCCCAGGACTAGCGGTACACAATGAGCAGTTCTTC.

The chain recombines TRBV28 with TRBJ2-5; D not certain. Per the germline V gene, CDR1 is MDHEN and CDR2 is SYDVKM. This CDR3 comprises 16 residues. Between the trimmed V and J ends, which lost 3 bases and 1 base, there was a span of 15 bases. CDR3 in DNA: TGTGCCAGCAGTTTTGGGGTTTCGCGGTCCCAAGAGACCCAGTACTTC. Translating it yields CASSFGVSRSQETQYF.